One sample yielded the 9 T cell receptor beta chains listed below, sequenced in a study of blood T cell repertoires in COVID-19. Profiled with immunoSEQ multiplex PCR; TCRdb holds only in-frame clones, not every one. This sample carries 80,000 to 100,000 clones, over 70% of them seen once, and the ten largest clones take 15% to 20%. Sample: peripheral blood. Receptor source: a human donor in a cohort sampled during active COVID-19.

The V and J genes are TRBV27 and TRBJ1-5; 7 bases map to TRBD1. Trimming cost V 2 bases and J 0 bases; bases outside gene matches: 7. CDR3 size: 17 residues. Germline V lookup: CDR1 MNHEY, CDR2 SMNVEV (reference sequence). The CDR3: CASSLRQGYGSNQPQHF. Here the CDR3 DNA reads TGTGCCAGCAGTTTACGACAGGGCTATGGTAGCAATCAGCCCCAGCATTTT.

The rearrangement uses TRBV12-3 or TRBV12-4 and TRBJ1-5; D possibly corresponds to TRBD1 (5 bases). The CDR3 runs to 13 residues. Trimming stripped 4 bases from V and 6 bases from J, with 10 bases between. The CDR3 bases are TGTGCCAGCAGTTGGACATCGGGTCAGCCCCAGCATTTT. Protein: CASSWTSGQPQHF.

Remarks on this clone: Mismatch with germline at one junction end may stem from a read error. The CDR3 DNA reads TGCGCCAGCAGCCACGAGGGAGGACAGGGGGGTTGGTGCTTC. Encoded protein: CASSHEGGQGGWCF. The chain joins TRBV4-1 to TRBJ2-4; 10 nucleotides align to TRBD1. In germline, CDR1 is MGHRA, CDR2 YSYEKL. The CDR3 is 14 amino acids.

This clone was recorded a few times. CDR3 in amino acids: CAVAGRTYGQGFTEAFF. CDR3 DNA: TGTGCCGTCGCGGGCCGTACCTATGGACAGGGGTTCACTGAAGCTTTCTTT. The chain uses TRBV10-3 and TRBJ1-1; 9 bases align to TRBD1. The CDR3 length is 17 residues. After removal of 11 bases from V and 4 bases from J, the junction contained 20 bases not matched to a gene. CDR1 ENHRY and CDR2 SYGVKD come from the germline V gene.

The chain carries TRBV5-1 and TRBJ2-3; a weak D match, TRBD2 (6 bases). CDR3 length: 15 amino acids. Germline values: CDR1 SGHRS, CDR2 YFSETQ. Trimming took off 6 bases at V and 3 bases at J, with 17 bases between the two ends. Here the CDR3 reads CASMEGRLGTDTQYF. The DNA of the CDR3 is TGCGCCAGCATGGAGGGGAGGTTGGGTACAGATACGCAGTATTTT. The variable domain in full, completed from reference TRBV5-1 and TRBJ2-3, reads KAGVTQTPRYLIKTRGQQVTLSCSPISGHRSVSWYQQTPGQGLQFLFEYFSETQRNKGNFPGRFSGRQFSNSRSEMNVSTLELGDSALYLCASMEGRLGTDTQYFGPGTRLTVL.

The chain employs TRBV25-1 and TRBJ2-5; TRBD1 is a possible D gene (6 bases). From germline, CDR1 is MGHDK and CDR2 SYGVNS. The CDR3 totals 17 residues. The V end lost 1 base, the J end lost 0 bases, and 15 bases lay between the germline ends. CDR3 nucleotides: TGTGCCAGCAGTGAATCAGAGGACAGAGTGTACCAAGAGACCCAGTACTTC. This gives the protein CASSESEDRVYQETQYF.

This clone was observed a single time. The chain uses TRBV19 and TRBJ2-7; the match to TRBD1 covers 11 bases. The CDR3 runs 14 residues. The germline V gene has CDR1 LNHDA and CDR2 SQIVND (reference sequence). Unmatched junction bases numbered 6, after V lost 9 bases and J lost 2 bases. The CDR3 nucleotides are TGTGCCAGCACGAGGGGACAGGGGGCCTACGAGCAGTACTTC. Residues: CASTRGQGAYEQYF.

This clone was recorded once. The CDR3 region is CAISSGTGGLEQYF. CDR3 DNA: TGTGCCATCTCCTCCGGGACAGGTGGGCTTGAGCAGTACTTC. The chain carries TRBV24-1 and TRBJ2-7, with 8 bases that match TRBD1. The CDR3 spans 14 residues. The V and J ends lost 11 bases and 7 bases, in that order; junction bases with no gene match: 15. Looked up from germline, CDR1 is KGHDR and CDR2 is SFDVKD.

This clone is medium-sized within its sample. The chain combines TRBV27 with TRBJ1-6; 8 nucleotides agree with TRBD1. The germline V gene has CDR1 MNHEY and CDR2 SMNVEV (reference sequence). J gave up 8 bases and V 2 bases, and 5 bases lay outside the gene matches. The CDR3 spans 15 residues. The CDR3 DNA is TGTGCCAGCAGTTTACAGGGGGCAGTGGATTCACCCCTCCACTTT. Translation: CASSLQGAVDSPLHF.